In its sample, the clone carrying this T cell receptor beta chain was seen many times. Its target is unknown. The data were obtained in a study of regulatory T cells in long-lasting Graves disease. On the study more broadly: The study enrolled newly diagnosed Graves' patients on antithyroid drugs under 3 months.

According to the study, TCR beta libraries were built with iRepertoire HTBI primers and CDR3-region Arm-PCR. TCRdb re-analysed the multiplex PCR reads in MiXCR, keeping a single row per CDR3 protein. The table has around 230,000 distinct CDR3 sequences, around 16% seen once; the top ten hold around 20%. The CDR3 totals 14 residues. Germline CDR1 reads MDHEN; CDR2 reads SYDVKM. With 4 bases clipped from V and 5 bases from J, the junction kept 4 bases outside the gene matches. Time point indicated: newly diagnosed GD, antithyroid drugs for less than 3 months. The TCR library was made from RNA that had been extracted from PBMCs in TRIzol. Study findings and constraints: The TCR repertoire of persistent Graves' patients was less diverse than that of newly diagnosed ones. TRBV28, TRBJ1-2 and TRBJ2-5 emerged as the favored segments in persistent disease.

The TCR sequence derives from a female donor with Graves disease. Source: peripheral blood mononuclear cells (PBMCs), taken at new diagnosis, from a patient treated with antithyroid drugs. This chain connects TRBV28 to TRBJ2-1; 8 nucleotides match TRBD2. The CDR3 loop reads CASSSGTRNNEQFF. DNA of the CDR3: TGTGCCAGCAGTTCTGGGACTAGGAACAATGAGCAGTTCTTC.